Each of the 12 T cell receptor beta chains below was sequenced from the same sample in a study of cytomegalovirus exposure and HLA in healthy donors. Primers for the PCR totalled 60 Vbeta and 13 Jbeta. The assay was immunoSEQ multiplex PCR, and TCRdb's table has in-frame clones only and misses some. The sample shows tens of thousands of clones, and 15% to 19% sits with its ten largest clones. Sequenced material: PBMCs. All receptors come from a man aged 45-65 years in good health and CMV-seropositive.

V gene TRBV2 combines with J gene TRBJ1-3; D may be TRBD1 (6 bases). The CDR3 totals 16 residues. Trimming stripped 5 bases from V and 0 bases from J, with 14 bases between. Looked up from germline, CDR1 is SNHLY and CDR2 is FYNNEI. The CDR3 region is CASSPRQAFSGNTIYF. CDR3 in DNA: TGTGCCAGCAGTCCCCGACAGGCTTTCTCTGGAAACACCATATATTTT.

The V and J genes are TRBV2 and TRBJ2-7, with 7 positions matching TRBD2. V gave up 3 bases and J gave up 3 bases; unmatched junction bases: 8. Germline CDR1 and CDR2: SNHLY and FYNNEI. This CDR3 spans 15 amino acids. CDR3 sequence: CASSDGLAAYYEQYF. The CDR3 DNA reads as TGTGCCAGCAGTGATGGGCTAGCGGCATACTACGAGCAGTACTTC.

This rearrangement joins TRBV11-3 to TRBJ1-1, with D possibly TRBD1 on 6 matching bases. V was pared by 5 bases and J by 1 base, with 17 bases between. CDR1 is SGHNT and CDR2 is YENEEA in the germline V gene. The CDR3 contains 16 residues. The CDR3 DNA follows: TGTGCCAGCAGCCCCGAGAGGGGGGGGCAGAACACTGAAGCTTTCTTT. This gives the protein CASSPERGGQNTEAFF.

The CDR3: CASTVRGELSYGYTF. CDR3 in DNA: TGTGCCAGTACCGTGAGAGGAGAATTATCCTATGGCTACACCTTC. The genes are TRBV19 and TRBJ1-2; D is undetermined. With 7 bases removed from V and 4 bases from J, the gap between germline ends came to 19 bases. This CDR3 region has 15 residues. Germline V gene sequence: CDR1 LNHDA, CDR2 SQIVND (reference sequence).

This chain links TRBV4-1 with TRBJ1-1, with TRBD1 as a possible D gene (5 bases). The germline gives CDR1 MGHRA, CDR2 YSYEKL. Deletions cut 1 base from V and 5 bases from J, with 8 bases between. The length of the CDR3 is 13 residues. For the CDR3, the DNA is TGCGCCAGCAGCCAAGTTGACAGAACTGAAGCTTTCTTT. This encodes CASSQVDRTEAFF.

This chain links TRBV4-1 with TRBJ2-3; 10 bases map to TRBD2. Germline V gene sequence: CDR1 MGHRA, CDR2 YSYEKL. CDR3 length: 19 amino acids. V was clipped by 0 bases and J by 0 bases; unmatched bases: 9. DNA of the CDR3: TGCGCCAGCAGCCAAGACAGCGGGAGGGCAAGCTCTAGCACAGATACGCAGTATTTT. Protein product: CASSQDSGRASSSTDTQYF.

The V and J genes are TRBV28 and TRBJ2-5; 7 bases map to TRBD2. There are 13 residues in the CDR3. Trimming took 6 bases from V and 7 from J; bases not matched to a gene: 8. Germline-derived CDR1 and CDR2 are MDHEN and SYDVKM. The CDR3 DNA reads as TGTGCCAGCAGCGAGGGAGGGAGGGGGACCCAGTACTTC. Amino acid sequence: CASSEGGRGTQYF.

The genes are TRBV6-5 and TRBJ2-3; TRBD2 matches 12 bases. The CDR3 sequence is 14 residues long. V trimming: 6 bases; J trimming: 4 bases; junction bases outside the gene matches: 2. CDR1 is MNHEY, CDR2 SVGAGI, per germline. The CDR3 bases are TGTGCCAGCAGACTAGCGGGAGGCGCAGATACGCAGTATTTT. It translates to CASRLAGGADTQYF.

This chain links TRBV11-3 with TRBJ2-3; a possible D gene is TRBD2 (5 bases). The CDR3 length is 14 residues. The V gene's germline CDR1 is SGHNT and CDR2 YENEEA. Trimming removed 2 bases at V and 0 bases at J, with 6 bases between. Here the CDR3 DNA reads TGTGCCAGCAGCTTAAGCGGTAGCACAGATACGCAGTATTTT. As protein: CASSLSGSTDTQYF. Combining the CDR3 with reference TRBV11-3 and TRBJ2-3 gives the whole variable domain EAGVVQSPRYKIIEKKQPVAFWCNPISGHNTLYWYLQNLGQGPELLIRYENEEAVDDSQLPKDRFSAERLKGVDSTLKIQPAELGDSAVYLCASSLSGSTDTQYFGPGTRLTVL.

This chain connects TRBV11-2 to TRBJ2-1, with TRBD2 identical over 8 bases. Per germline, CDR1 SGHAT and CDR2 FQNNGV. The CDR3 length is 15 residues. Losses at the gene ends were 4 bases for V and 7 bases for J; bases not matched to a gene: 9. CDR3: CASSSGTSRVNEQFF. In DNA, the CDR3 is TGTGCCAGCAGCTCCGGGACTAGTCGGGTGAATGAGCAGTTCTTC.

The CDR3 DNA reads TGTGCCATCAGGGAGACAGGGATGGATGAAGCTTTCTTT. Translated, it gives CAIRETGMDEAFF. The chain recombines TRBV10-3 with TRBJ1-1, with 7 bases lining up with TRBD1. The CDR3 has 13 residues. Germline V gene data show CDR1 as ENHRY and CDR2 as SYGVKD. V dropped 6 bases and J dropped 7; count of bases not matched to a gene: 8.

V and J are TRBV7-2 and TRBJ1-2; 8 positions match TRBD1. The CDR3 consists of 15 residues. Germline V gene sequence: CDR1 SGHTA, CDR2 FQGNSA. V lost 1 base to trimming and J lost 6 bases; unmatched junction nucleotides: 7. CDR3 nucleotide sequence: TGTGCCAGCAGCTTAGTGAGACAGGGGTATAATGGCTACACCTTC. It encodes CASSLVRQGYNGYTF.